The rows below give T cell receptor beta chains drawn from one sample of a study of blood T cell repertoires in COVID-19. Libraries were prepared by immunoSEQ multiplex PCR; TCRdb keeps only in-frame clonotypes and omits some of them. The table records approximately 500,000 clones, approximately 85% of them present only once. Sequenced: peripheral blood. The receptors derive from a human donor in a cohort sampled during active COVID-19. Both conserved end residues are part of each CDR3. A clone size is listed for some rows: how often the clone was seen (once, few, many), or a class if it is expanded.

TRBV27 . CASSPRRQVGYGYTF
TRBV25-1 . CASSENTGGSLSYEQYF
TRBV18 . CASSPPVGVLVHEQYF
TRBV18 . CASSAGTNSNQPQHF
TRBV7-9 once CASSLLGDEQFF
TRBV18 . CASSSGQTAYNSPLHF
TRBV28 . CAAVVGSQPQHF
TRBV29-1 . CSVMDRGGGREKLFF
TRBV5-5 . CASSRTSGSSYNEQFF
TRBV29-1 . CSVHGSRGNQPQHF
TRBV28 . CASSRGGRTEAFF
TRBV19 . CASSTTRDSSGNTIYF